These 29 T cell receptor beta chains originate from one sample sequenced in a study of blood T cells in healthy people across ages. Primers used in a second PCR of roughly 6 to 11 cycles were a sample-barcoded 5' primer and a J-beta primer mix. TCRdb redid the calling of the 5' RACE reads with MiXCR, one entry per CDR3 protein. The sample has about 1.8 million distinct CDR3 sequences, 49% seen once. Sequences were obtained from blood. The source is a woman aged 40 to 49 in good health.

The V call is TRBV4-1, the J call TRBJ2-3, with 7 nucleotides matching TRBD1. This CDR3 has 16 residues. V was clipped by 5 bases and J by 0 bases; unmatched bases: 8. Germline values: CDR1 MGHRA, CDR2 YSYEKL. The CDR3 protein is CASSSDRAGSTDTQYF. The CDR3 bases are TGCGCCAGCAGCTCCGACAGGGCGGGTAGCACAGATACGCAGTATTTT.

Only a few counts were recorded for this clonotype. The chain recombines TRBV7-2 with TRBJ2-1; no reliable D call. CDR3 size: 14 residues. Per the germline V gene, CDR1 is SGHTA and CDR2 is FQGNSA. Trimming pared 4 bases from V and 6 bases from J, leaving 13 bases between. The CDR3: CASSSSTPTNEQFF. The CDR3, as DNA: TGTGCCAGCAGCTCGTCGACTCCAACCAATGAGCAGTTCTTC. Full variable domain (rest looked up from reference TRBV7-2 and TRBJ2-1): GAGVSQSPSNKVTEKGKDVELRCDPISGHTALYWYRQSLGQGLEFLIYFQGNSAPDKSGLPSDRFSAERTGGSVSTLTIQRTQQEDSAVYLCASSSSTPTNEQFFGPGTRLTVL.

The chain recombines TRBV20-1 with TRBJ1-6, with D possibly TRBD1 on 5 matching bases. Germline CDR1 and CDR2: DFQATT and SNEGSKA (reference sequence). The CDR3 runs 14 residues. The V gene lost 6 bases and the J gene lost 5 bases, with 14 bases spanning the gap. CDR3 DNA sequence: TGCAGTGCCCACCGACAGAGGGATAATTCACCCCTCCACTTT. Encoded protein: CSAHRQRDNSPLHF.

J is TRBJ2-5 and V is TRBV4-2; TRBD2 agrees at 16 bases. J was trimmed by 1 base and V by 3 bases; bases with no gene match: 14. The CDR3 has 21 amino acids. CDR1 is LGHNA and CDR2 is YNFKEQ in the germline V gene. The CDR3 sequence is CASSHPTPGLAGGPPQETQYF. The CDR3 DNA reads as TGTGCCAGCAGCCATCCCACACCGGGACTAGCGGGGGGGCCGCCCCAAGAGACCCAGTACTTC.

This clonotype has just a few counts. The chain links TRBV15 to TRBJ2-3; D ambiguous. The V gene lost 1 base and the J gene lost 4 bases, with 6 bases spanning the gap. Per germline, CDR1 LNHNV and CDR2 YYDKDF (reference sequence). The CDR3 has 13 residues. For the CDR3, the DNA is TGTGCCACCAGCAGAGTCACGCCAGATACGCAGTATTTT. This codes for CATSRVTPDTQYF. The variable domain in full, with the rest retrieved from reference TRBV15 and TRBJ2-3, is DAMVIQNPRYQVTQFGKPVTLSCSQTLNHNVMYWYQQKSSQAPKLLFHYYDKDFNNEADTPDNFQSRRPNTSFCFLDIRSPGLGDTAMYLCATSRVTPDTQYFGPGTRLTVL.

This clonotype was observed a few times. The chain joins TRBV4-2 to TRBJ2-3, with a weak D call TRBD2 (6 bases). This CDR3 has 16 residues. V was pared by 3 bases and J by 6 bases, with 19 bases between. Per germline, CDR1 LGHNA and CDR2 YNFKEQ. CDR3 DNA sequence: TGTGCCAGCAGCCACATGGGGACGGGGGAAGAGGATACGCAGTATTTT. It translates to CASSHMGTGEEDTQYF.

On this clonotype: The junction does not match germline at one end; this may be a read error. The gene calls are TRBV20-1 and TRBJ2-1; tentative D call: TRBD2 (6 bases). Looked up from germline, CDR1 is DFQATT and CDR2 is SNEGSKA (reference sequence). The CDR3 runs to 14 residues. The CDR3 DNA sequence: TGCAATGCTAGAGGGACTCATAACCAATACGAGCAGTTCTTC. Amino acid sequence: CNARGTHNQYEQFF.

This clonotype showed up just a few times. The chain uses TRBV29-1 and TRBJ2-5, with 7 bases lining up with TRBD2. With V trimmed by 6 bases and J by 11 bases, 18 bases remained unmatched. Germline V gives CDR1 SQVTM, CDR2 ANQGSEA. The CDR3 has 14 residues. CDR3 amino acids: CSVNPGSGHNEQYF. CDR3 bases: TGCAGCGTCAATCCGGGTAGCGGGCACAATGAGCAGTACTTC.

The rearrangement links TRBV14 to TRBJ1-2, with a tentative D call TRBD1 (6 bases). Looked up from germline, CDR1 is SGHDN and CDR2 is FVKESK. V shed 2 bases and J shed 3 bases, with 10 bases lying between them. The CDR3 is 14 amino acids. Here the CDR3 DNA reads TGTGCCAGCAGCCAACCCAAGGGGGACTATGGCTACACCTTC. It is translated as CASSQPKGDYGYTF.

The chain combines TRBV5-1 with TRBJ2-4; possible D gene TRBD1, 6 bases. TRBJ2-7 matches the DNA end more closely, so the J call is doubtful. Germline-derived CDR1 and CDR2 are SGHRS and YFSETQ. This CDR3 is built from 13 residues. In nucleotides, the CDR3 is TGCGCCAGCAGGTCGGGACATCTCTACGAGCAGTACTTC. Translating gives CASRSGHLYEQYF.

This chain joins TRBV7-2 and TRBJ1-4; maybe TRBD1 (5 bases). Trimming shortened V by 1 base and J by 2 bases, and 11 bases separated the two germline ends. CDR1 and CDR2 (germline): SGHTA, FQGNSA. The CDR3 is made up of 16 amino acids. The CDR3: CASSLVGRVTNEKLFF. CDR3 coding DNA: TGTGCCAGCAGCTTAGTTGGCAGGGTTACTAATGAAAAACTGTTTTTT.

This clonotype was observed a handful of times. This sequence joins TRBV20-1 and TRBJ2-3, with 11 bases lining up with TRBD1. The trim removed 6 bases at V and 0 bases at J, leaving 5 bases unmatched. The CDR3 has 15 amino acids. Germline V lookup: CDR1 DFQATT, CDR2 SNEGSKA (reference sequence). The CDR3 protein is CSADGQGASTDTQYF. In DNA form, the CDR3 reads TGCAGTGCCGATGGACAGGGGGCGAGCACAGATACGCAGTATTTT.

This clonotype came up a few times. This chain links TRBV7-9 with TRBJ2-5; D is perhaps TRBD1 (9 bases). The CDR3 has 15 amino acids. CDR1 is SEHNR, CDR2 FQNEAQ, per germline (reference sequence). The V gene lost 2 bases and the J gene lost 5 bases, with 15 bases spanning the gap. The DNA of the CDR3 is TGTGCCAGCAGCTTATCGGGAGGGACAGGGGAGACCCAGTACTTC. Translating it yields CASSLSGGTGETQYF.

This clonotype is a singleton in its sample. V usage is TRBV20-1 and J usage is TRBJ2-4, with 9 bases that match TRBD2. The J call may be incorrect, as the DNA end agrees better with TRBJ2-5. Germline CDR1 reads DFQATT; CDR2 reads SNEGSKA (reference sequence). The CDR3 totals 14 residues. CDR3 in DNA: TGCAGTGCCCCCCTAGCGGGGATCCAAGAGACCCAGTACTTC. Translating gives CSAPLAGIQETQYF.

The chain combines TRBV29-1 with TRBJ2-3, with unresolved D. This CDR3 spans 11 amino acids. The germline CDR1 and CDR2 sequences are SQVTM and ANQGSEA. V shed 1 base and J shed 6 bases, with 5 bases lying between them. CDR3 amino acids: CSVEGSDTQYF. DNA for the CDR3: TGCAGCGTTGAAGGTTCCGATACGCAGTATTTT.

This clonotype occurred a few times. The J gene is TRBJ2-1, the V gene TRBV20-1; D ambiguous. V was shortened by 2 bases and J by 9 bases, with 8 bases between the two germline ends. Germline V gene data show CDR1 as DFQATT and CDR2 as SNEGSKA (reference sequence). The CDR3 contains 11 residues. Here the CDR3 reads CSARITTEQFF. CDR3 in DNA: TGCAGTGCTAGAATCACTACTGAGCAGTTCTTC.

A few counts support this clonotype. The chain employs TRBV28 and TRBJ2-1; tentatively, D is TRBD1 (5 bases). V lost 5 bases and J 0 bases, leaving 11 bases between the germline ends. This CDR3 has 15 amino acids. Germline CDR1 reads MDHEN; CDR2 reads SYDVKM. In DNA, the CDR3 is TGTGCCAGCAGTGAGACAGTTATCTCCTACAATGAGCAGTTCTTC. Its protein is CASSETVISYNEQFF.

This clonotype was seen once. The V gene is TRBV5-1, the J gene TRBJ2-3; D might be TRBD2 (5 bases). CDR1 is SGHRS and CDR2 is YFSETQ in the germline V gene. CDR3 size: 14 residues. The ends were cut back, 2 bases at V and 2 bases at J, with 9 bases in the middle. The CDR3 protein is CASSFGEITDTQYF. DNA of the CDR3: TGCGCCAGCAGCTTTGGGGAGATCACAGATACGCAGTATTTT. Drawing the rest from reference TRBV5-1 and TRBJ2-3, the complete variable domain is KAGVTQTPRYLIKTRGQQVTLSCSPISGHRSVSWYQQTPGQGLQFLFEYFSETQRNKGNFPGRFSGRQFSNSRSEMNVSTLELGDSALYLCASSFGEITDTQYFGPGTRLTVL.

Regarding this clonotype: Relative to the germline gene, one junction end is altered; a read error may explain this. V is TRBV11-2 and J is TRBJ1-5; the D is unclear. The CDR3 has 14 amino acids. CDR1 is SGHAT, CDR2 FQNNGV, per germline. The DNA of the CDR3 is TGTGCCAGCAGCCTAGATAAGCGGAATCAGCCCCAGCATTTT. It codes for CASSLDKRNQPQHF.

This clonotype has just a few counts. The chain has TRBV29-1 and TRBJ1-1; perhaps TRBD1 as D (6 bases). CDR1 is SQVTM, CDR2 ANQGSEA, per germline. The CDR3 runs 12 residues. With 0 bases removed from V and 4 bases from J, the gap between germline ends came to 6 bases. CDR3: CSVEEGATEAFF. The CDR3 DNA reads as TGCAGCGTTGAAGAGGGGGCCACTGAAGCTTTCTTT.

The chain uses TRBV6-2 or TRBV6-3 and TRBJ2-7; no clear D gene. This CDR3 is built from 14 residues. Trimming left V 2 bases short and J 3 bases short, with 11 bases between. The V gene's germline CDR1 is MNHEY and CDR2 SVGEGT. The CDR3 DNA follows: TGTGCCAGCAGTTACACGGACGGCTACTACGAGCAGTACTTC. Translating it yields CASSYTDGYYEQYF.

This sequence joins TRBV18 and TRBJ2-1, with D perhaps being TRBD1 or TRBD2 (5 bases each). The ends were cut back, 4 bases at V and 9 bases at J, with 13 bases in the middle. This CDR3 region has 13 residues. In germline, CDR1 is KGHSH, CDR2 LQKENI. CDR3 residues: CASSRDGNSEQFF. The CDR3 DNA reads as TGTGCCAGCTCACGGGACGGGAACAGTGAGCAGTTCTTC. The full variable domain, its missing parts supplied by reference TRBV18 and TRBJ2-1, is NAGVMQNPRHLVRRRGQEARLRCSPMKGHSHVYWYRQLPEEGLKFMVYLQKENIIDESGMPKERFSAEFPKEGPSILRIQQVVRGDSAAYFCASSRDGNSEQFFGPGTRLTVL.

Only a few counts were recorded for this clonotype. This chain links TRBV6-5 with TRBJ1-2; D gene ambiguous. The CDR3 is 16 amino acids. Trimming shortened V by 4 bases and J by 4 bases, and 19 bases separated the two germline ends. Germline lookup yields CDR1 MNHEY and CDR2 SVGAGI. The chain's CDR3 is CASSSKLHGYTYGYTF. The DNA for the CDR3 is TGTGCCAGCAGTTCCAAATTACACGGGTACACCTATGGCTACACCTTC.

The genes are TRBV6-5 and TRBJ2-7; TRBD1 matches at 7 bases. The ends lost 5 bases at V and 6 bases at J; junction bases unmatched: 7. The CDR3 covers 13 residues. Germline assignment: CDR1 MNHEY and CDR2 SVGAGI. The CDR3 DNA sequence: TGTGCCAGCAGTGAAGACAGGGTGGGCGAGCAGTACTTC. Residues: CASSEDRVGEQYF.

This clonotype was observed a few times. This chain links TRBV20-1 with TRBJ2-7; D may be TRBD2 (5 bases). Germline CDR1 reads DFQATT; CDR2 reads SNEGSKA (reference sequence). The CDR3 runs to 15 residues. V lost 3 bases, J lost 4 bases, and 19 bases lay in between. The CDR3 DNA reads as TGCAGTGCTAGCTTAACGGGCGGGCTATCATACGAGCAGTACTTC. Its protein product is CSASLTGGLSYEQYF.

The genes are TRBV5-1 and TRBJ2-7; possible D gene TRBD2, 5 bases. CDR1 is SGHRS and CDR2 is YFSETQ in the germline V gene. V lost 10 bases to trimming and J lost 4 bases, with 12 bases between them. This CDR3 has 11 residues. The CDR3 loop reads CAGMGEYEQYF. The CDR3 region has the DNA TGCGCCGGCATGGGAGAATACGAGCAGTACTTC. Supplemented by reference TRBV5-1 and TRBJ2-7, the full variable domain reads KAGVTQTPRYLIKTRGQQVTLSCSPISGHRSVSWYQQTPGQGLQFLFEYFSETQRNKGNFPGRFSGRQFSNSRSEMNVSTLELGDSALYLCAGMGEYEQYFGPGTRLTVT.

The chain recombines TRBV29-1 with TRBJ2-7; D gene unclear. Germline loops: CDR1 SQVTM, CDR2 ANQGSEA. CDR3 length: 14 amino acids. Trimming removed 4 bases at V and 0 bases at J, with 13 bases between. The CDR3 reads CSVVSRSSSYEQYF. The CDR3 coding sequence is TGCAGCGTTGTCAGCCGGTCGAGCTCCTACGAGCAGTACTTC.

The J gene is TRBJ2-1, the V gene TRBV7-9, with D uncertain. CDR1 is SEHNR and CDR2 is FQNEAQ in the germline V gene (reference sequence). The CDR3 has 14 residues. V dropped 3 bases and J dropped 5 bases, with 11 bases sitting between them. DNA for the CDR3: TGTGCCAGCAGCTTTGGGCGTCAGAACAATGAGCAGTTCTTC. Translation: CASSFGRQNNEQFF.

The gene calls are TRBV4-2 and TRBJ2-7; TRBD2 might be the D (6 bases). Trimming stripped 0 bases from V and 2 bases from J, with 14 bases between. Germline loops: CDR1 LGHNA, CDR2 YNFKEQ. The CDR3 consists of 16 residues. This CDR3 is CASSQDRTTRTYEQYF. Written as DNA, the CDR3 is TGTGCCAGCAGCCAAGACCGGACTACTCGGACCTACGAGCAGTACTTC.